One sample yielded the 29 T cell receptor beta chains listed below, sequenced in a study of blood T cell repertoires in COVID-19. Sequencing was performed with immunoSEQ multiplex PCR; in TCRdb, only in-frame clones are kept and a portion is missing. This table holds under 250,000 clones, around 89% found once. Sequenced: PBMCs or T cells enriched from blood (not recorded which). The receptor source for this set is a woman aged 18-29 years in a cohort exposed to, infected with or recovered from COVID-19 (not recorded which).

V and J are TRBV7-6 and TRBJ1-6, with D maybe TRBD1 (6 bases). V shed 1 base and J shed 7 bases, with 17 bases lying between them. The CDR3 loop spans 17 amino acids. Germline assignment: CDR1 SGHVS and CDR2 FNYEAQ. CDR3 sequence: CASSLDLRGHENSPLHF. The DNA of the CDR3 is TGTGCCAGCAGCTTAGACTTACGGGGACATGAGAATTCACCCCTCCACTTT.

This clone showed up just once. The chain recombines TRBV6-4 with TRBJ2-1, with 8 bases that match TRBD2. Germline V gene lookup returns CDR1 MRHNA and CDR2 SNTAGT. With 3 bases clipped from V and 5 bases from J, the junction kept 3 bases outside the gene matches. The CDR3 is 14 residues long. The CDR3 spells CASSELAVDNEQFF. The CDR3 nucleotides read TGTGCCAGCAGTGAACTAGCGGTAGACAATGAGCAGTTCTTC.

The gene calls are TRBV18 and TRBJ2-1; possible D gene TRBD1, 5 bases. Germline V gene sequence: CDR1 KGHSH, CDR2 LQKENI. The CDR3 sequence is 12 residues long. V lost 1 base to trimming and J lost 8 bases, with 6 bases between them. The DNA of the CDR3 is TGTGCCAGCTCACCACAAGGGGATGAGCAGTTCTTC. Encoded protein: CASSPQGDEQFF.

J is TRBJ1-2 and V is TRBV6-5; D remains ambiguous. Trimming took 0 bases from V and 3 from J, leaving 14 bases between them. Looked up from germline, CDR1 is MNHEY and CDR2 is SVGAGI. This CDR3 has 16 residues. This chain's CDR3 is CASSYSLALSDYGYTF. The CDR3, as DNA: TGTGCCAGCAGTTACTCGCTAGCGTTATCTGACTATGGCTACACCTTC.

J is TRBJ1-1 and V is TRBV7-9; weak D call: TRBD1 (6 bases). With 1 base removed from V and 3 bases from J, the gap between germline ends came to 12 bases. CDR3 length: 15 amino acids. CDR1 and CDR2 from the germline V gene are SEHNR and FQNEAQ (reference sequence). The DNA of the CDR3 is TGTGCCAGCAGCTTAGACTACAGGGTGCACACTGAAGCTTTCTTT. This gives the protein CASSLDYRVHTEAFF.

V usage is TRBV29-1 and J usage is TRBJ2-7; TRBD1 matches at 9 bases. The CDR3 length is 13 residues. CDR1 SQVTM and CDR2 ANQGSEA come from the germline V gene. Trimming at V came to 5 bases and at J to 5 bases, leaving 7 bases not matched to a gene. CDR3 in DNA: TGCAGCGTTAGAAGGACAGGGGTTAACGAGCAGTACTTC. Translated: CSVRRTGVNEQYF.

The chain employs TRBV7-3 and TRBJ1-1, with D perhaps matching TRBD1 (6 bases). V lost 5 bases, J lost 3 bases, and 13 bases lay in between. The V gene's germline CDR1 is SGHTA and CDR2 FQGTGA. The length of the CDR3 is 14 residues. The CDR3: CASSTSGVDTEAFF. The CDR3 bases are TGTGCCAGCAGCACCTCAGGGGTCGACACTGAAGCTTTCTTT.

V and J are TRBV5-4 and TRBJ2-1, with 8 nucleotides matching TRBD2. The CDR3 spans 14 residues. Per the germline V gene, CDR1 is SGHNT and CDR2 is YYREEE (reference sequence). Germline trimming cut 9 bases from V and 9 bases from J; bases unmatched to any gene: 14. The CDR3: CATQTRTSFVEQFF. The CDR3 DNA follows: TGTGCCACCCAAACCCGGACTAGCTTTGTTGAGCAGTTCTTC.

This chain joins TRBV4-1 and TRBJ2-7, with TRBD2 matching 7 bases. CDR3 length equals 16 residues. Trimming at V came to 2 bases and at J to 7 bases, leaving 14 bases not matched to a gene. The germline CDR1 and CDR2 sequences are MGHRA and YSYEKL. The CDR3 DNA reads TGCGCCAGCAGCCAAACCTCAGCGGGGTGGGGTGGGGAGCAGTACTTC. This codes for CASSQTSAGWGGEQYF.

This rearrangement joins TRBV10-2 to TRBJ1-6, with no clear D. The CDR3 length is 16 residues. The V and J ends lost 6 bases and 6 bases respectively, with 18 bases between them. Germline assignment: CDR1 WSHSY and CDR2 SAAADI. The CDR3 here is CASRFSGTRFNSPLHF. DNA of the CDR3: TGCGCCAGCAGATTTTCGGGAACCCGCTTTAATTCACCCCTCCACTTT.

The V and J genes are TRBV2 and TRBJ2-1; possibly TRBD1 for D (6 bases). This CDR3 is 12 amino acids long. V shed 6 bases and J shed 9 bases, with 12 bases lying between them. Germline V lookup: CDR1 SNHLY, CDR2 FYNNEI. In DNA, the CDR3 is TGTGCCAGCAGGACGGACAGAGGTGAGCAGTTCTTC. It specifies CASRTDRGEQFF.

The CDR3, as DNA: TGTGCCATCAGTGAGTCGAGTCAGGCCGAGCAGTACTTC. The encoded protein is CAISESSQAEQYF. The chain links TRBV10-3 to TRBJ2-7, with unresolved D. Germline V CDR1 and CDR2: ENHRY, SYGVKD. The length of the CDR3 is 13 residues. V lost 0 bases to trimming and J lost 6 bases, with 9 bases between them.

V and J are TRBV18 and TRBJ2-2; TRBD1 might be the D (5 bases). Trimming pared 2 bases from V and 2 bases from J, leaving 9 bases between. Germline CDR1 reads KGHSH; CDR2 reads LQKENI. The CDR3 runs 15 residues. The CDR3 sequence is CASSPEQGNTGELFF. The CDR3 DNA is TGTGCCAGCTCACCAGAGCAGGGAAACACCGGGGAGCTGTTTTTT.

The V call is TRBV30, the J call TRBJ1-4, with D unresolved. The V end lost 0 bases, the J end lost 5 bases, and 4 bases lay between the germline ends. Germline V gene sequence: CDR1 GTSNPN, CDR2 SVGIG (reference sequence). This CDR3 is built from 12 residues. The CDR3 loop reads CAWSVLNEKLFF. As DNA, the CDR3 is TGTGCCTGGAGTGTACTAAATGAAAAACTGTTTTTT.

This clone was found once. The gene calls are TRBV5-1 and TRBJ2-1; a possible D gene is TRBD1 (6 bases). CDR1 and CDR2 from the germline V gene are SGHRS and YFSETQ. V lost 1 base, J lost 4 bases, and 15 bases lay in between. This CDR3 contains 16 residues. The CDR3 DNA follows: TGCGCCAGCAGCTTGTTGGGGGCAGGATCTTACAATGAGCAGTTCTTC. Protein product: CASSLLGAGSYNEQFF.

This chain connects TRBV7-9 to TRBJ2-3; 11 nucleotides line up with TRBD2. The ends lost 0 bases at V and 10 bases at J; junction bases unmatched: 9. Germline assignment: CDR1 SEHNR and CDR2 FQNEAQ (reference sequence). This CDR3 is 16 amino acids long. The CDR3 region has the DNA TGTGCCAGCAGCTTAGCGGGGACTAGCGGAGCTGGCGCGCAGTATTTT. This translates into CASSLAGTSGAGAQYF.

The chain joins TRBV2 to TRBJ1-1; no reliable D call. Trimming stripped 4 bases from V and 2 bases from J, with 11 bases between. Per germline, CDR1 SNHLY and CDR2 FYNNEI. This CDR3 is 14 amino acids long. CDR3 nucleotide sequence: TGTGCCAGCAGTGTTTTCGGTTCTAACACTGAAGCTTTCTTT. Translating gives CASSVFGSNTEAFF.

The CDR3: CASSQGTAVGYTF. DNA for the CDR3: TGTGCCAGCAGCCAAGGGACAGCTGTAGGCTACACCTTC. This chain uses TRBV11-3 with TRBJ1-2; the match to TRBD1 covers 7 bases. This CDR3 is built from 13 residues. Germline CDR1 reads SGHNT; CDR2 reads YENEEA. With V trimmed by 5 bases and J by 8 bases, 8 bases remained unmatched.

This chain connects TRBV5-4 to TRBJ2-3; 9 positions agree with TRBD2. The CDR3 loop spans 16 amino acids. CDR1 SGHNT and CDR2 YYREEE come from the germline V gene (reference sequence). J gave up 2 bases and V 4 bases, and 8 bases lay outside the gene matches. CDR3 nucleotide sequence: TGTGCCAGCAGCCGCGGTATAGCGGGGGACACAGATACGCAGTATTTT. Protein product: CASSRGIAGDTDTQYF.

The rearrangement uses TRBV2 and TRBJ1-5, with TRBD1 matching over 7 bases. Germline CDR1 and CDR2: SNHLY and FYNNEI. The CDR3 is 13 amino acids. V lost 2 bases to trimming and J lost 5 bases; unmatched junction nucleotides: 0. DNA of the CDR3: TGTGCCAGCAGTGAACAGGGGGATCAGCCCCAGCATTTT. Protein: CASSEQGDQPQHF. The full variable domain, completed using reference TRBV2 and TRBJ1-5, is EPEVTQTPSHQVTQMGQEVILRCVPISNHLYFYWYRQILGQKVEFLVSFYNNEISEKSEIFDDQFSVERPDGSNFTLKIRSTKLEDSAMYFCASSEQGDQPQHFGDGTRLSIL.

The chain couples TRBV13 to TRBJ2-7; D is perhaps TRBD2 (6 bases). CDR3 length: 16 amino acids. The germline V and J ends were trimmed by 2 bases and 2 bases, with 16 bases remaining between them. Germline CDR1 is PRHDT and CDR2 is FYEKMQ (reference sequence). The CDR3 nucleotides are TGTGCCAGCAGCTTACTACTTGGGACTCAAACCTACGAGCAGTACTTC. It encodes CASSLLLGTQTYEQYF. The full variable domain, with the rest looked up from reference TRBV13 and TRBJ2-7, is AAGVIQSPRHLIKEKRETATLKCYPIPRHDTVYWYQQGPGQDPQFLISFYEKMQSDKGSIPDRFSAQQFSDYHSELNMSSLELGDSALYFCASSLLLGTQTYEQYFGPGTRLTVT.

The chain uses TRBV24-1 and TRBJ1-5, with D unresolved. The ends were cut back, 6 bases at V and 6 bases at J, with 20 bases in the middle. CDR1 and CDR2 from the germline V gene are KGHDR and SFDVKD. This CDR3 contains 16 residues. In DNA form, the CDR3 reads TGTGCCACCAGTCTTTCTAGTTCGGCCCCGACTCAGCCCCAGCATTTT. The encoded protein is CATSLSSSAPTQPQHF.

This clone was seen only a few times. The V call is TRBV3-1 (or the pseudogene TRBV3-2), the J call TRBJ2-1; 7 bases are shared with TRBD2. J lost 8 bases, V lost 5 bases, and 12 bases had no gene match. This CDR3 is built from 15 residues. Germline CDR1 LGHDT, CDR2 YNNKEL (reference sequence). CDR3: CASSREGKTYDEQFF. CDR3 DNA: TGTGCCAGCAGCAGGGAGGGGAAAACTTACGATGAGCAGTTCTTC.

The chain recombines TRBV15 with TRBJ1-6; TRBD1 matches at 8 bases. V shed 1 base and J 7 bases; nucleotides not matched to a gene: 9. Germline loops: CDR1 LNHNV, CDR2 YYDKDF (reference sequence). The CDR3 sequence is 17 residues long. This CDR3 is CATSRAQGASINSPLHF. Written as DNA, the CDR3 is TGTGCCACCAGCAGAGCCCAGGGGGCGAGTATCAATTCACCCCTCCACTTT.

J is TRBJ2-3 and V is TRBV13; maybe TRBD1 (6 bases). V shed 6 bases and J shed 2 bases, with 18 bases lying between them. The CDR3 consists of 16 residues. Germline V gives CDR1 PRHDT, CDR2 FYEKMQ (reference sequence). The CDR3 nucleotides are TGTGCCAGCAGTCAACCGGCAGGGGCTATCACAGATACGCAGTATTTT. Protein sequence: CASSQPAGAITDTQYF.

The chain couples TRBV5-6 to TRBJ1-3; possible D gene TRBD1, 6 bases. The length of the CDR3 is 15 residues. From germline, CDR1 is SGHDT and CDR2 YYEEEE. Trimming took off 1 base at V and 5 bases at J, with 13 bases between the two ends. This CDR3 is CASSLRRGSRNTIYF. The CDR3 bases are TGTGCCAGCAGCTTGAGAAGGGGGTCAAGAAACACCATATATTTT.

In nucleotides, the CDR3 is TGTGCCAGCAGCAAGCCCCGGGGGGGAGCAGGGGATACGCAGTATTTT. Its translation is CASSKPRGGAGDTQYF. This chain connects TRBV7-2 to TRBJ2-3; 8 bases align to TRBD2. Germline V CDR1 and CDR2: SGHTA, FQGNSA. The junction had 13 bases not matched to a gene; V was cut back by 5 bases and J by 6 bases. The CDR3 covers 16 residues.

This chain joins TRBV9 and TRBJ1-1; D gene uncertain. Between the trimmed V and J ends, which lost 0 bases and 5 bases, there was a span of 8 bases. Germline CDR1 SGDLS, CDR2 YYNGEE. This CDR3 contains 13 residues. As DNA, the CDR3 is TGTGCCAGCAGCGTAGGACGGGGAACTGAAGCTTTCTTT. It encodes CASSVGRGTEAFF.

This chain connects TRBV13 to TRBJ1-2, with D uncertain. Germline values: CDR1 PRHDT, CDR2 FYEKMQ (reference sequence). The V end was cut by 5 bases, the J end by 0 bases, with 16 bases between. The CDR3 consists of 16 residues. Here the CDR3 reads CASSPEQIPSNYGYTF. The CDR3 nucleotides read TGTGCCAGCAGCCCAGAACAGATACCGTCTAACTATGGCTACACCTTC. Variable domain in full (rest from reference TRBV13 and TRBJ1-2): AAGVIQSPRHLIKEKRETATLKCYPIPRHDTVYWYQQGPGQDPQFLISFYEKMQSDKGSIPDRFSAQQFSDYHSELNMSSLELGDSALYFCASSPEQIPSNYGYTFGSGTRLTVV.